The clone carrying this T cell receptor (beta chain) was recorded once. This sample was included in a study of control samples from healthy donors and cancer patients. The assay was immunoSEQ multiplex PCR, and TCRdb's table has in-frame clones only and misses some. The sample contains around 150,000 clones, 95% to 96% of which appear only once. Germline CDR1 LNHDA, CDR2 SQIVND (reference sequence). The V end was cut by 6 bases, the J end by 1 base, with 16 bases between. The length of the CDR3 is 15 residues. The chain uses TRBV19 and TRBJ2-7; D is possibly TRBD2 (7 bases). Sequencing was carried out using blood. The sequence came from a woman in her 30s in good health. The CDR3 DNA reads as TGTGCCAGTAGATCTAGCGGAGGGGGGTCCTACGAGCAGTACTTC. It specifies CASRSSGGGSYEQYF.